Listed below are T cell receptor beta chains from one sample, sequenced in a study of siplizumab effects on memory and regulatory T cells. Method: immunoSEQ multiplex PCR; TCRdb's copy keeps in-frame clones and lacks some. The sample yields 70,000 to 90,000 clones, about 87% seen once. Source material: CD4+ T cells sorted from blood. The receptors shown here come from a human donor in good health. Both conserved end residues are part of each CDR3. The D gene is left open where the match is weak. Only some rows state a clone size, as once, few, many or a class for expanded clones.

CDR3 DNA,CDR3 protein,clone size,D gene,V gene,J gene
TGCGCCAGCATCCCCAGTACCCTGGAGACCCAGTACTTC,CASIPSTLETQYF,NA,NA,TRBV10-1,TRBJ2-5
TGTGCCACCAAGGGAGGGGCTAATAATGAAAAACTGTTTTTT,CATKGGANNEKLFF,NA,NA,TRBV15,TRBJ1-4
TGTGCCAGCAGGCCGGACCCCGGGAGCTACGAGCAGTACTTC,CASRPDPGSYEQYF,NA,NA,TRBV6-6,TRBJ2-7
TGTGCCAGCAGTGAAGTGGGACAGGGAGCGGGAGAGCAGTTCTTC,CASSEVGQGAGEQFF,NA,TRBD1,TRBV2,TRBJ2-1
TGTGCCAGTAGTAACCACGGCAGGTCCCAGGTTCAGTATTTT,CASSNHGRSQVQYF,NA,NA,TRBV19,TRBJ2-3
TGTGCCAGCAGCTCATACAGGAGAAGCTCCTACGAGCAGTACTTC,CASSSYRRSSYEQYF,NA,NA,TRBV5-6,TRBJ2-7
TGTGCCAGCAGCCTTGGACAGGGAAATCAGCCCCAGCATTTT,CASSLGQGNQPQHF,NA,TRBD1,TRBV6-5,TRBJ1-5
TGCGCCAGCAGCCACAAAGGGGGACAGGGGAGACCTGAAGCTTTCTTT,CASSHKGGQGRPEAFF,NA,TRBD1,TRBV4-1,TRBJ1-1
TGCAGCGTTTCCATTAGGGGGACCCTCACAGATACGCAGTATTTT,CSVSIRGTLTDTQYF,NA,NA,TRBV29-1,TRBJ2-3
TGCAGCGTTGTGCGGGAGGGACCAGATACGCAGTATTTT,CSVVREGPDTQYF,NA,TRBD2,TRBV29-1,TRBJ2-3
TGTGCAAGTCGACGACTAGCGGGAGGAAAGTACGAGCAGTACTTC,CASRRLAGGKYEQYF,NA,NA,TRBV12-2,TRBJ2-7
TGTGCCAGCAGTGACACCAGCTCTGGGGCCAACGTCCTGACTTTC,CASSDTSSGANVLTF,once,NA,TRBV2,TRBJ2-6
TGTGCCAGTAGTGACCGGGACGGCCTAGAACAGCCCCAGCATTTT,CASSDRDGLEQPQHF,NA,NA,TRBV19,TRBJ1-5
TGTGCCAGCAGCTTAGCAGGGCGCGGTTGGAGCGGGAGGTTCTACGAGCAGTACTTC,CASSLAGRGWSGRFYEQYF,NA,TRBD2,TRBV7-2,TRBJ2-7
TGTGCCAGCTCACCAGGGGGGAGGGTGACCTACGAGCAGTACTTC,CASSPGGRVTYEQYF,NA,TRBD2,TRBV18,TRBJ2-7
TGCGCCAGTATACGAAGCTGGGGGGCAGAAGATACGCAGTATTTT,CASIRSWGAEDTQYF,NA,NA,TRBV5-1,TRBJ2-3
TGTGCCAGCAGTATGACGACTAGTTGGGCCGGGGAGCTGTTTTTT,CASSMTTSWAGELFF,NA,NA,TRBV27,TRBJ2-2
TGTGCCATCAGTGAGTCCCTGGGGGTATCCTACGAGCAGTACTTC,CAISESLGVSYEQYF,NA,NA,TRBV10-3,TRBJ2-7
TGTGCCAGCAGCTTCCCCGGGCTAGCTACGAAGACCCAGTACTTC,CASSFPGLATKTQYF,NA,NA,TRBV7-2,TRBJ2-5
TGTGCCAGCAGCCGCCAGGGGACAGGGGGGAACTATGGCTACACCTTC,CASSRQGTGGNYGYTF,NA,TRBD1,TRBV7-8,TRBJ1-2
TGTGCCACCAGCAGAGATGGGAACAGGGGGCTTATTTCACCCCTCCACTTT,CATSRDGNRGLISPLHF,NA,TRBD1,TRBV15,TRBJ1-6
TGCGCCAGCAGCGTAGACGGACAGCGGAGTCAGCCCCAGCATTTT,CASSVDGQRSQPQHF,NA,NA,TRBV5-1,TRBJ1-5
TGTGCCAGTAGTATAGCTGGATACGAGCAGTACTTC,CASSIAGYEQYF,NA,NA,TRBV19,TRBJ2-7
TGTGCCAGCAGTTACACACTAGATGGTTACAATGAGCAGTTCTTC,CASSYTLDGYNEQFF,NA,NA,TRBV6-5,TRBJ2-1
TGCGCCAGCAGCTTGGTTCTAGCGGGAGGCACCAAAAACATTCAGTACTTC,CASSLVLAGGTKNIQYF,NA,TRBD2,TRBV5-1,TRBJ2-4
TGCGCCAGCAGCCAACGGTGGTTGTTAGCGGGAGGGCCTAGCACAGATACGCAGTATTTT,CASSQRWLLAGGPSTDTQYF,NA,TRBD2,TRBV4-3,TRBJ2-3
TGTGCCTGGAACAAACCCGGGACAGGCTATTCACCCCTCCACTTT,CAWNKPGTGYSPLHF,few,TRBD1,TRBV30,TRBJ1-6
TGTGCCAGCAGCTTGCCAAGGAGGACGGGGGGCGCTGAAGCTTTCTTT,CASSLPRRTGGAEAFF,NA,NA,TRBV5-8,TRBJ1-1
TGTGCCAGCAGCACGGGACTAGCCCAAGAGACCCAGTACTTC,CASSTGLAQETQYF,NA,TRBD2,TRBV5-4,TRBJ2-5
TGTGCCAGCAGCTTTGTGGTAGCGGGAGTGGTCACCGGGGAGCTGTTTTTT,CASSFVVAGVVTGELFF,NA,TRBD2,TRBV5-4,TRBJ2-2
TGTGCCAGCAGCCCACAACAGGGACAGACCTACGAGCAGTACTTC,CASSPQQGQTYEQYF,NA,TRBD1,TRBV11-3,TRBJ2-7
TGTGCCAGCAGTCCGACTAGCGGGATAACAGATACGCAGTATTTT,CASSPTSGITDTQYF,NA,TRBD2,TRBV6-1,TRBJ2-3
TGTGCCAGCAGCTTATTAGGTTTCGAGCAGTACTTC,CASSLLGFEQYF,NA,NA,TRBV7-2,TRBJ2-7
TGTGCCAGCAGCCTTAAGGAGGGAGAGGGGGATACGCAGTATTTT,CASSLKEGEGDTQYF,few,NA,TRBV7-3,TRBJ2-3
TGTGCCAGCAGTTTCGGGTATTCCTACGAGCAGTACTTC,CASSFGYSYEQYF,NA,NA,TRBV6-1,TRBJ2-7
TGTGCCAGCTCACTCCGGCAAGGGGGCACTGAAGCTTTCTTT,CASSLRQGGTEAFF,NA,NA,TRBV18,TRBJ1-1
TGTGCCAGCAGCCCCCCGGGTACCTACGAGCAGTACTTC,CASSPPGTYEQYF,NA,NA,TRBV7-9,TRBJ2-7
TGTGCCAGCAGGGCTAGCGGGAGTAATGAGCAGTTCTTC,CASRASGSNEQFF,NA,TRBD2,TRBV6-5,TRBJ2-1
TGTGCCAGTAGTGCCCAGGGAAAGCATCAGCCCCAGCATTTT,CASSAQGKHQPQHF,NA,NA,TRBV19,TRBJ1-5
TGTGCCAGCAGTTTAGGTTGGGAACTGTTTTTT,CASSLGWELFF,NA,NA,TRBV28,TRBJ1-4
TGTGCCAGCTGGGACAGTCGAATGAACACTGAAGCTTTCTTT,CASWDSRMNTEAFF,NA,TRBD1,TRBV6-5,TRBJ1-1
TGTGCCAGCAGCTTGGCGGGACGTCAGTACTTC,CASSLAGRQYF,NA,NA,TRBV5-6,TRBJ2-4
TGTGCCAGCAGCTTACTCGGACTAGGTCTGAACGAGCAGTACTTC,CASSLLGLGLNEQYF,NA,TRBD2,TRBV7-3,TRBJ2-7
TGCAGCGTTGATGGGATGGCGAACACTGAAGCTTTCTTT,CSVDGMANTEAFF,NA,NA,TRBV29-1,TRBJ1-1
TGTGCCAGCTCACCACAGGGGTTAGATCAGCCCCAGCATTTT,CASSPQGLDQPQHF,NA,NA,TRBV18,TRBJ1-5
TGTGCCAGCAGCTTACAGAGGTCTGGGGCCAACGTCCTGACTTTC,CASSLQRSGANVLTF,NA,NA,TRBV5-6,TRBJ2-6
TGTGCCAGCAGACGGGCAGGAGCGAACTATGGCTACACCTTC,CASRRAGANYGYTF,NA,NA,TRBV2,TRBJ1-2
TGTGCCAGCAGCGCCACCGGGACTAGCGGGGGGACCGGGGAGCTGTTTTTT,CASSATGTSGGTGELFF,NA,TRBD2,TRBV9,TRBJ2-2
TGTGCCAGCAGCTCTTTTACAGGGGGCGAGACCCAGTACTTC,CASSSFTGGETQYF,NA,TRBD1,TRBV7-9,TRBJ2-5
TGCGCCAGCAGCTCTTCCGGGACATTCGCCTCTAACTATGGCTACACCTTC,CASSSSGTFASNYGYTF,NA,NA,TRBV5-1,TRBJ1-2
TGCGCCAGCAGCCCGCCCCGAATGCAGGGGGGCTCTGGGGCCAACGTCCTGACTTTC,CASSPPRMQGGSGANVLTF,NA,NA,TRBV5-1,TRBJ2-6
TGCGCCAGCAGCCAACCCCGGGACAGGGGCTACGAGCAGTACTTC,CASSQPRDRGYEQYF,NA,TRBD1,TRBV4-1,TRBJ2-7
TGCGCCAGCAGCTCCTACAATGAGCAGTTCTTC,CASSSYNEQFF,NA,NA,TRBV5-1,TRBJ2-1
TGTGCCAGCTCAGCCGGGACAGCGAATCAGCCCCAGCATTTT,CASSAGTANQPQHF,NA,TRBD1,TRBV18,TRBJ1-5
TGTGCCAGCAGCTCTCTACGTAGGGGGACCCTCGGGTGGACCCAGTACTTC,CASSSLRRGTLGWTQYF,few,NA,TRBV11-2,TRBJ2-5